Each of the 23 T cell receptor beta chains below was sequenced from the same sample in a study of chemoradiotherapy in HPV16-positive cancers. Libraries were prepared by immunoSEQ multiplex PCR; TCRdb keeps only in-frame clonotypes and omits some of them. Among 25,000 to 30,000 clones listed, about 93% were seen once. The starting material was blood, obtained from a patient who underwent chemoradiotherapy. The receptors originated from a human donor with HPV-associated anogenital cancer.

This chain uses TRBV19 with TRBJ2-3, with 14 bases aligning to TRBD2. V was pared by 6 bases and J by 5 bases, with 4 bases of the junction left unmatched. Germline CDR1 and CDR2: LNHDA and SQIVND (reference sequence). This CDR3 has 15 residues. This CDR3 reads CASSGLAGGEDTQYF. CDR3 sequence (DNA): TGTGCCAGTAGCGGACTAGCGGGGGGCGAAGATACGCAGTATTTT. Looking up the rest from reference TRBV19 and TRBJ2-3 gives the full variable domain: DGGITQSPKYLFRKEGQNVTLSCEQNLNHDAMYWYRQDPGQGLRLIYYSQIVNDFQKGDIAEGYSVSREKKESFPLTVTSAQKNPTAFYLCASSGLAGGEDTQYFGPGTRLTVL.

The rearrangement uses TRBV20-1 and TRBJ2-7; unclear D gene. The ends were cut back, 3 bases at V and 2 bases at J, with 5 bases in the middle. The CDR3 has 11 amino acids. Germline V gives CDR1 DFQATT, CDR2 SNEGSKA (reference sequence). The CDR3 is CSASGTYEQYF. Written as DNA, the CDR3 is TGCAGTGCTAGCGGTACCTACGAGCAGTACTTC.

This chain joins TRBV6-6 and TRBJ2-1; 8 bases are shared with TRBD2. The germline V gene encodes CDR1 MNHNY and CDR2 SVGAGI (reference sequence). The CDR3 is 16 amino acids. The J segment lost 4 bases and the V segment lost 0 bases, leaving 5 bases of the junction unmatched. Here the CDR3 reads CASSYSVAGGYNEQFF. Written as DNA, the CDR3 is TGTGCCAGCAGTTACTCGGTGGCGGGGGGTTACAATGAGCAGTTCTTC.

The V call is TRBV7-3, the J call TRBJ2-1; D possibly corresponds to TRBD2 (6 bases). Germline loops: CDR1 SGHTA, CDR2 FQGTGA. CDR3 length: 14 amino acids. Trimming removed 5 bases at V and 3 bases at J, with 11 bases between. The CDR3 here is CASSPTRNYNEQFF. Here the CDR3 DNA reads TGTGCCAGCAGCCCGACTAGAAACTACAATGAGCAGTTCTTC.

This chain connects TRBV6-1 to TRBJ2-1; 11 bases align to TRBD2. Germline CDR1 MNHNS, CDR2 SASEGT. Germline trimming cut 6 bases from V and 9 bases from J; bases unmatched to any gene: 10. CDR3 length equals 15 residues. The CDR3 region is CASRALAGGSTEQFF. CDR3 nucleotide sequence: TGTGCCAGCAGGGCCCTAGCGGGGGGCTCGACTGAGCAGTTCTTC.

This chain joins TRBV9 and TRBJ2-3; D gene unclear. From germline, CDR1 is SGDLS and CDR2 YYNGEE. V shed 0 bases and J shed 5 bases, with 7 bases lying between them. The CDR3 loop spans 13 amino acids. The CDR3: CASSVVGVDTQYF. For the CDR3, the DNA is TGTGCCAGCAGCGTAGTTGGGGTAGATACGCAGTATTTT.

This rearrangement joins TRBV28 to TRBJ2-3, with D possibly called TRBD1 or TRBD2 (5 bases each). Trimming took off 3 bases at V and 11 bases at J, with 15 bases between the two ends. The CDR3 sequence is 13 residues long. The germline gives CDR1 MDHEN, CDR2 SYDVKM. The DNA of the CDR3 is TGTGCCAGCAGTTTCCGGGGCCCCGAGGGGCAGTATTTT. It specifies CASSFRGPEGQYF.

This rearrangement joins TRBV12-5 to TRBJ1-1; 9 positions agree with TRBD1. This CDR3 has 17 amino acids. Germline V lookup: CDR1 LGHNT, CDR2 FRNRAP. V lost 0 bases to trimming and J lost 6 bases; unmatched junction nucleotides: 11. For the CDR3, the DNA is TGTGCTAGTGGTTTGGTTCAGCGGACAGGGGATAGATCTGAAGCTTTCTTT. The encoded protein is CASGLVQRTGDRSEAFF.

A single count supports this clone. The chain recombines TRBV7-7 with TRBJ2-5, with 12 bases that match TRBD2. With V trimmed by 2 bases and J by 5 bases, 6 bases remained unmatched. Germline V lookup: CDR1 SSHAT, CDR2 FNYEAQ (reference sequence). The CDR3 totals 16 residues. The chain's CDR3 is CASSLTSGGRSETQYF. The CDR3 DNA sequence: TGTGCCAGCAGCTTAACTAGCGGGGGGCGTTCGGAGACCCAGTACTTC.

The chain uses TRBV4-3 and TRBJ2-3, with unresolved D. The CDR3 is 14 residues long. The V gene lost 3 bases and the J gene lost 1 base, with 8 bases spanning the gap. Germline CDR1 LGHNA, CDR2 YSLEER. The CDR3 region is CASSQRTGTDTQYF. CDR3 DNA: TGCGCCAGCAGCCAGAGGACGGGCACAGATACGCAGTATTTT.

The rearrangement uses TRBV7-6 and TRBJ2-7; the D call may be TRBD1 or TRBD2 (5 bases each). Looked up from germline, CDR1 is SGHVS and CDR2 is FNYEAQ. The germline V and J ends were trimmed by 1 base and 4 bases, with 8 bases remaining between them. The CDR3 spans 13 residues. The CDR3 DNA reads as TGTGCCAGCAGCTTAGGGGACCAATACGAGCAGTACTTC. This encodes CASSLGDQYEQYF.

CDR3 coding DNA: TGTGCCAGCTCACCCCTGGGACAGGGGGCCGGCAAAAACATTCAGTACTTC. Translation gives CASSPLGQGAGKNIQYF. The chain has TRBV18 and TRBJ2-4, with 12 bases matching TRBD1. Germline values: CDR1 KGHSH, CDR2 LQKENI. The ends lost 3 bases at V and 3 bases at J; junction bases unmatched: 6. This CDR3 region has 17 residues.

The CDR3 region is CASGRSAGAYEQYF. CDR3 nucleotides: TGTGCCAGCGGGCGCAGCGCGGGAGCCTACGAGCAGTACTTC. This chain connects TRBV27 to TRBJ2-7; 7 bases line up with TRBD2. Germline V gives CDR1 MNHEY, CDR2 SMNVEV (reference sequence). The V segment lost 8 bases and the J segment 2 bases; nucleotides outside the gene matches: 9. The CDR3 covers 14 residues.

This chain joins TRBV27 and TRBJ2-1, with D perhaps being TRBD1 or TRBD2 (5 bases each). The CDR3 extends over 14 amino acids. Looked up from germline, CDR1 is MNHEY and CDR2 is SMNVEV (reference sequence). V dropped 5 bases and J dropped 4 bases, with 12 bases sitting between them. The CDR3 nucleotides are TGTGCCAGCAGTCTCGGGACGGAATACAATGAGCAGTTCTTC. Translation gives CASSLGTEYNEQFF.

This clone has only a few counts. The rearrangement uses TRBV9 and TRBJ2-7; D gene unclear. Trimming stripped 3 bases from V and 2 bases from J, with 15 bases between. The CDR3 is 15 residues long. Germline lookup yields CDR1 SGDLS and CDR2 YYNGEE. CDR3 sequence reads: CASSADLNGAYEQYF. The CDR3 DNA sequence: TGTGCCAGCAGCGCCGATTTAAACGGAGCCTACGAGCAGTACTTC. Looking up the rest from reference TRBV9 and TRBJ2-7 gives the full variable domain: DSGVTQTPKHLITATGQRVTLRCSPRSGDLSVYWYQQSLDQGLQFLIQYYNGEERAKGNILERFSAQQFPDLHSELNLSSLELGDSALYFCASSADLNGAYEQYFGPGTRLTVT.

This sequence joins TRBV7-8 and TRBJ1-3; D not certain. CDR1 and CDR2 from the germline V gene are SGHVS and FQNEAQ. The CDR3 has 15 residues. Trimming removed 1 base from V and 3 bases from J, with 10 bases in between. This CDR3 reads CASSLVPGFGNTIYF. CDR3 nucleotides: TGTGCCAGCAGCTTAGTCCCAGGTTTTGGAAACACCATATATTTT.

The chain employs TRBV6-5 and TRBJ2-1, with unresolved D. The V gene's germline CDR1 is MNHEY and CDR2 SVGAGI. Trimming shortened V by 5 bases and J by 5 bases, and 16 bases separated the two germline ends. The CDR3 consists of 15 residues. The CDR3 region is CASSPWGTTNNEQFF. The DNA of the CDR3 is TGTGCCAGCAGTCCCTGGGGAACTACGAACAATGAGCAGTTCTTC.

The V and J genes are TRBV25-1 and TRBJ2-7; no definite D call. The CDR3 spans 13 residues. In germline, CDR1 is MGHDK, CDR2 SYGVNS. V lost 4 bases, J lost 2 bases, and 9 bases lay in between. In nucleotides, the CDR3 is TGTGCCAGCAGTGGTGGCGCTACCTACGAGCAGTACTTC. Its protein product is CASSGGATYEQYF.

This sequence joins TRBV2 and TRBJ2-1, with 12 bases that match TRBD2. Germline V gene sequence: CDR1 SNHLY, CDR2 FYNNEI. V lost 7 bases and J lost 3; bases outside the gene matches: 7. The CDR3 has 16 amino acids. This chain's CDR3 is CASIRSGLAGYNEQFF. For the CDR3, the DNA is TGTGCCAGCATCCGTTCGGGACTAGCGGGCTACAATGAGCAGTTCTTC.

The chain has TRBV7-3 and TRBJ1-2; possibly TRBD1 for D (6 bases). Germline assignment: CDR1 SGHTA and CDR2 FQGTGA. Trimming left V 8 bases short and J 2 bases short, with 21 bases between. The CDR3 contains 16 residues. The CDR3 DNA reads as TGTGCCAGCGAACCGGGGGCACAGGGCCCCAACTATGGCTACACCTTC. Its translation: CASEPGAQGPNYGYTF.

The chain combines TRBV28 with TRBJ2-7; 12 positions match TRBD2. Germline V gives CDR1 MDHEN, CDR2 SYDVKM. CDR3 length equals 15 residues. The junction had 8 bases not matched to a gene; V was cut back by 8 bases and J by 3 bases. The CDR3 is CASRLRTSGIYEQYF. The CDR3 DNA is TGTGCCAGCCGCTTGCGGACTAGCGGGATCTACGAGCAGTACTTC.

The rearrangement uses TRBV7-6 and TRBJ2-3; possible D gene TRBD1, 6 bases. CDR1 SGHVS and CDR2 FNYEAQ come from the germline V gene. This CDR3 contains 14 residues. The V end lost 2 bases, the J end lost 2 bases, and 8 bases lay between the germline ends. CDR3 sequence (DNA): TGTGCCAGCAGCTTACAGGGGCTCACAGATACGCAGTATTTT. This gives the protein CASSLQGLTDTQYF.

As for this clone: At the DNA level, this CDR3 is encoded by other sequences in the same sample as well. DNA for the CDR3: TGTGCCAGCTCACCAACACAGAACACTGAAGCTTTCTTT. Translation gives CASSPTQNTEAFF. J is TRBJ1-1 and V is TRBV18; D unclear. V was trimmed by 2 bases and J by 1 base, leaving 5 bases between them. The germline V gene encodes CDR1 KGHSH and CDR2 LQKENI. The CDR3 runs to 13 residues.